This TCR beta chain was sequenced in a study of blood T cell repertoires in COVID-19. The wider study: PBMCs, B-cell-depleted T cells, or T cells were the source of the cDNA or gDNA that made up the material.

Original methodology: Reference gene primer amplification gave estimated nucleated cell counts. Assay: immunoSEQ multiplex PCR; the TCRdb copy retains only in-frame clones and omits some. The V and J calls and the clone size are those of that table, but D and trimming were determined from the DNA. The repertoire has 95,000 to 150,000 clones, 92% of them found once; the top ten carry about 2%. The CDR3 is 19 residues long. The V segment lost 5 bases and the J segment 2 bases; nucleotides outside the gene matches: 13. Germline V CDR1 and CDR2: MNHEY, SMNVEV (reference sequence). Seattle participants joined during active infection and were tracked over time.

The source is a man aged 50-59 years with COVID-19, enrolled during active disease. The rearrangement links TRBV27 to TRBJ2-3; 13 bases fit TRBD2. Sequencing used peripheral blood. The CDR3 nucleotides are TGTGCCAGCAGTGGACCGGGACTAGCGGGGCCAGGGGACACAGATACGCAGTATTTT. It is translated as CASSGPGLAGPGDTDTQYF.